This entry lists 27 T cell receptor beta chains sequenced from one sample in a study of shared clonotypes between healthy human individuals. Sequencing was performed with immunoSEQ multiplex PCR; in TCRdb, only in-frame clones are kept and a portion is missing. The sample has 530,000 or so clones; over 75% are singletons. Input material: PBMCs. These receptors were taken from a woman aged 40 to 55 in good health. Some clones in this sample may be carry-over from other donors' samples.

As concerns this clone: The junction departs from germline at one end; a sequencing error may be responsible. The rearrangement joins TRBV29-1 to TRBJ2-7; TRBD1 is a possible D gene (5 bases). The CDR3 length is 15 residues. Germline CDR1 SQVTM, CDR2 ANQGSEA. Here the CDR3 reads CSVEWWQGDRYGQYF. In DNA, the CDR3 is TGCAGCGTTGAATGGTGGCAGGGTGATAGGTACGGGCAGTACTTC.

This chain links TRBV30 with TRBJ2-7; weak D call: TRBD1 (5 bases). This CDR3 is built from 12 residues. Germline CDR1 GTSNPN, CDR2 SVGIG (reference sequence). V dropped 2 bases and J dropped 5 bases, with 10 bases sitting between them. The CDR3 region has the DNA TGTGCCTGGAGTAAAAGGGGCCACGAGCAGTACTTC. This encodes CAWSKRGHEQYF.

The chain has TRBV30 and TRBJ2-7; 7 nucleotides align to TRBD2. Germline CDR1 GTSNPN, CDR2 SVGIG (reference sequence). The CDR3 is made up of 16 amino acids. With 5 bases clipped from V and 0 bases from J, the junction kept 13 bases outside the gene matches. This chain's CDR3 is CAWLGPSGGSSYEQYF. The CDR3 region has the DNA TGTGCCTGGTTGGGTCCCTCTGGCGGGAGCTCCTACGAGCAGTACTTC.

The chain has TRBV28 and TRBJ1-1; no definite D call. Germline V gives CDR1 MDHEN, CDR2 SYDVKM. V lost 6 bases and J 6 bases, leaving 8 bases between the germline ends. The CDR3 is made up of 11 amino acids. The CDR3 DNA reads as TGTGCCAGCAGCAGCCCCGCTGAAGCTTTCTTT. Amino acid sequence: CASSSPAEAFF.

A word on this clone: Other DNA sequences in this specimen translate into the identical CDR3. The chain combines TRBV7-2 with TRBJ1-5, with D unresolved. Between the trimmed V and J ends, which lost 5 bases and 7 bases, there was a span of 9 bases. The CDR3 consists of 12 residues. The germline CDR1 and CDR2 sequences are SGHTA and FQGNSA. CDR3 nucleotides: TGTGCCAGCAGCCCCCCGGGGCAGCCCCAGCATTTT. This translates into CASSPPGQPQHF.

The V and J genes are TRBV11-2 and TRBJ2-7; TRBD2 matches at 10 bases. CDR1 is SGHAT and CDR2 is FQNNGV in the germline V gene. With 5 bases clipped from V and 0 bases from J, the junction kept 4 bases outside the gene matches. The CDR3 totals 15 residues. Here the CDR3 reads CASSALAGVSYEQYF. As DNA, the CDR3 is TGTGCCAGCAGCGCGCTAGCGGGGGTCTCCTACGAGCAGTACTTC.

The chain employs TRBV19 and TRBJ1-5; no clear D. The germline CDR1 and CDR2 sequences are LNHDA and SQIVND (reference sequence). The CDR3 sequence is 17 residues long. V was cut by 2 bases and J by 2 bases, with 16 bases left in between. The chain's CDR3 is CASSIRTDYLGNQPQHF. DNA of the CDR3: TGTGCCAGTAGTATACGAACCGACTACTTGGGCAATCAGCCCCAGCATTTT.

The CDR3 sequence is CATMNRANYGYTF. The CDR3 region has the DNA TGTGCCACCATGAACAGGGCGAACTATGGCTACACCTTC. The gene calls are TRBV6-1 and TRBJ1-2; TRBD1 might be the D (6 bases). Germline CDR1 reads MNHNS; CDR2 reads SASEGT. Trimming pared 10 bases from V and 2 bases from J, leaving 14 bases between. CDR3 length: 13 residues.

V usage is TRBV4-2 and J usage is TRBJ2-3; 7 nucleotides agree with TRBD1. The CDR3 is 16 amino acids. Germline CDR1 and CDR2: LGHNA and YNFKEQ. After removal of 0 bases from V and 4 bases from J, the junction contained 7 bases not matched to a gene. The CDR3 region is CASSQEGRQGADTQYF. Written as DNA, the CDR3 is TGTGCCAGCAGCCAAGAAGGCCGTCAGGGGGCAGATACGCAGTATTTT.

This clone occurred once. This rearrangement joins TRBV28 to TRBJ2-5; 7 bases are shared with TRBD2. With 2 bases clipped from V and 7 bases from J, the junction kept 7 bases outside the gene matches. From germline, CDR1 is MDHEN and CDR2 SYDVKM. This CDR3 is 14 amino acids long. The CDR3 protein is CASSLLGGGLTQYF. The CDR3 nucleotides are TGTGCCAGCAGTTTACTGGGGGGGGGATTGACCCAGTACTTC.

The chain carries TRBV19 and TRBJ2-2, with 10 bases aligning to TRBD2. V was clipped by 5 bases and J by 1 base; unmatched bases: 7. CDR3 size: 17 residues. Germline V CDR1 and CDR2: LNHDA, SQIVND (reference sequence). The CDR3 region is CASSPSLAGVNTGELFF. CDR3 bases: TGTGCCAGTAGTCCCTCTCTAGCGGGAGTGAACACCGGGGAGCTGTTTTTT.

The gene calls are TRBV10-3 and TRBJ2-7; 7 nucleotides line up with TRBD1. CDR3 size: 11 residues. Trimming took 2 bases from V and 12 from J; bases not matched to a gene: 4. The V gene's germline CDR1 is ENHRY and CDR2 SYGVKD. The CDR3 DNA reads as TGTGCCATCAGTGAGAGGGACAGACTGTACTTC. Amino acids: CAISERDRLYF.

The rearrangement joins TRBV7-9 to TRBJ2-1; 9 bases fit TRBD1. The CDR3 is 16 amino acids. V was clipped by 5 bases and J by 4 bases; unmatched bases: 9. Germline V gene lookup returns CDR1 SEHNR and CDR2 FQNEAQ (reference sequence). CDR3 residues: CASSPRQGGIYNEQFF. For the CDR3, the DNA is TGTGCCAGCAGCCCGAGACAGGGGGGCATATACAATGAGCAGTTCTTC.

The CDR3 DNA sequence: TGTGCCAGCAGCCTAACTAGCGGGAACACCGGGGAGCTGTTTTTT. It yields the protein CASSLTSGNTGELFF. The chain uses TRBV7-8 and TRBJ2-2; TRBD2 aligns across 8 bases. The CDR3 has 15 residues. Germline CDR1 and CDR2: SGHVS and FQNEAQ. The V segment lost 5 bases and the J segment 1 base; nucleotides outside the gene matches: 3.

The chain carries TRBV2 and TRBJ1-4, with 9 positions matching TRBD1. Germline loops: CDR1 SNHLY, CDR2 FYNNEI. This CDR3 contains 16 residues. The V gene end was trimmed by 3 bases and the J gene end by 6 bases; junction bases not matched to a gene: 8. This chain's CDR3 is CASSDSLDRGDEKLFF. CDR3 DNA: TGTGCCAGCAGTGATTCTCTGGACAGGGGTGATGAAAAACTGTTTTTT.

Details on this clone: The sample holds other DNA sequences that translate to the same CDR3. The V call is TRBV27, the J call TRBJ2-1; 12 bases agree with TRBD2. CDR3 size: 15 residues. With V trimmed by 3 bases and J by 4 bases, 1 base remained unmatched. Per the germline V gene, CDR1 is MNHEY and CDR2 is SMNVEV (reference sequence). The CDR3 reads CASSFGLAGYNEQFF. The CDR3 DNA reads TGTGCCAGCAGTTTTGGACTAGCGGGATACAATGAGCAGTTCTTC.

V and J are TRBV2 and TRBJ2-7; D gene unclear. Between the trimmed V and J ends, which lost 7 bases and 2 bases, there was a span of 15 bases. Per the germline V gene, CDR1 is SNHLY and CDR2 is FYNNEI. The CDR3 is made up of 14 amino acids. The CDR3 loop reads CASIERATTYEQYF. CDR3 nucleotides: TGTGCCAGCATCGAAAGGGCTACAACCTACGAGCAGTACTTC.

The chain's CDR3 is CASSELDFSGANVLTF. CDR3 DNA: TGTGCCAGCAGTGAATTGGACTTCTCTGGGGCCAACGTCCTGACTTTC. The chain carries TRBV2 and TRBJ2-6; a weak D match, TRBD2 (5 bases). The CDR3 totals 16 residues. Germline loops: CDR1 SNHLY, CDR2 FYNNEI. The V gene lost 2 bases and the J gene lost 0 bases, with 8 bases spanning the gap. Using reference TRBV2 and TRBJ2-6 for the parts outside the CDR3, the full variable domain is EPEVTQTPSHQVTQMGQEVILRCVPISNHLYFYWYRQILGQKVEFLVSFYNNEISEKSEIFDDQFSVERPDGSNFTLKIRSTKLEDSAMYFCASSELDFSGANVLTFGAGSRLTVL.

The chain carries TRBV7-2 and TRBJ2-3; D is ambiguous. The germline gives CDR1 SGHTA, CDR2 FQGNSA. This CDR3 contains 12 residues. V gave up 3 bases and J gave up 4 bases, with 5 bases separating them. The CDR3 region has the DNA TGTGCCAGCAGCTTTGCATCAGATACGCAGTATTTT. It translates to CASSFASDTQYF. Together with reference TRBV7-2 and TRBJ2-3, the CDR3 gives the full variable domain: GAGVSQSPSNKVTEKGKDVELRCDPISGHTALYWYRQSLGQGLEFLIYFQGNSAPDKSGLPSDRFSAERTGGSVSTLTIQRTQQEDSAVYLCASSFASDTQYFGPGTRLTVL.

This chain links TRBV4-1 with TRBJ2-7, with a possible D match to TRBD1 (7 bases). The CDR3 covers 15 residues. V was clipped by 0 bases and J by 3 bases, with 12 bases between them. Germline-derived CDR1 and CDR2 are MGHRA and YSYEKL. The CDR3 DNA reads TGCGCCAGCAGCCAAGATCAGGGGGAGGTCTACGAGCAGTACTTC. This codes for CASSQDQGEVYEQYF.

The chain has TRBV23-1 and TRBJ2-1; D may be TRBD1 or TRBD2 (5 bases each). TRBV23-1 is treated as an ORF (open reading frame) with a function not yet certain. The CDR3 consists of 19 residues. The ends were cut back, 0 bases at V and 9 bases at J, with 27 bases in the middle. CDR3 region: CASSQSGVGDSTTMGEQFF. DNA for the CDR3: TGCGCCAGCAGTCAATCGGGGGTGGGCGATTCCACCACAATGGGTGAGCAGTTCTTC.

The rearrangement links TRBV5-5 to TRBJ1-4, with D uncertain. This CDR3 comprises 14 residues. V was cut by 4 bases and J by 8 bases, with 15 bases left in between. The germline CDR1 and CDR2 sequences are SGHKS and YYEKEE (reference sequence). Here the CDR3 DNA reads TGTGCCAGCAGCCTGGACTCGGATGTGGAAAAACTGTTTTTT. This translates into CASSLDSDVEKLFF.

In its sample, this clone was seen a few times. This chain joins TRBV6-5 and TRBJ1-5; a weak D match, TRBD1 (5 bases). Germline CDR1 reads MNHEY; CDR2 reads SVGAGI. Trimming shortened V by 5 bases and J by 6 bases, and 14 bases separated the two germline ends. The CDR3 sequence is 14 residues long. The CDR3 nucleotides read TGTGCCAGCAGTGCCCACGGGGCCGGTCAGCCCCAGCATTTT. Protein: CASSAHGAGQPQHF.

The chain carries TRBV5-1 and TRBJ2-5; D is perhaps TRBD1 or TRBD2 (5 bases each). The V gene lost 4 bases and the J gene lost 5 bases, with 15 bases spanning the gap. The CDR3 runs 14 residues. Germline-derived CDR1 and CDR2 are SGHRS and YFSETQ. The CDR3 sequence is CASSQVRGEETQYF. The CDR3 nucleotides are TGCGCCAGCAGCCAAGTCCGGGGCGAGGAGACCCAGTACTTC.

The chain couples TRBV7-3 to TRBJ2-2; TRBD1 matches 9 bases. CDR3 length: 15 residues. Germline V gives CDR1 SGHTA, CDR2 FQGTGA. The J segment lost 4 bases and the V segment lost 7 bases, leaving 7 bases of the junction unmatched. The CDR3 bases are TGTGCCAGCACCCCAGGGGACAGGGTCACCGGGGAGCTGTTTTTT. As protein: CASTPGDRVTGELFF.

V usage is TRBV19 and J usage is TRBJ2-7; maybe TRBD1 (5 bases). This CDR3 is built from 13 residues. Germline assignment: CDR1 LNHDA and CDR2 SQIVND (reference sequence). Trimming took off 6 bases at V and 1 base at J, with 10 bases between the two ends. CDR3 loop: CASSLQESYEQYF. The CDR3 DNA reads as TGTGCCAGTAGCTTACAGGAATCCTACGAGCAGTACTTC.

This chain joins TRBV4-2 and TRBJ2-4, with a weak D call TRBD2 (6 bases). V shed 4 bases and J shed 9 bases, with 19 bases lying between them. This CDR3 has 15 residues. Germline CDR1 and CDR2: LGHNA and YNFKEQ. The DNA of the CDR3 is TGTGCCAGCAGCCCACGACGCGGGGCTAGGGGCATTCAGTACTTC. It translates to CASSPRRGARGIQYF.